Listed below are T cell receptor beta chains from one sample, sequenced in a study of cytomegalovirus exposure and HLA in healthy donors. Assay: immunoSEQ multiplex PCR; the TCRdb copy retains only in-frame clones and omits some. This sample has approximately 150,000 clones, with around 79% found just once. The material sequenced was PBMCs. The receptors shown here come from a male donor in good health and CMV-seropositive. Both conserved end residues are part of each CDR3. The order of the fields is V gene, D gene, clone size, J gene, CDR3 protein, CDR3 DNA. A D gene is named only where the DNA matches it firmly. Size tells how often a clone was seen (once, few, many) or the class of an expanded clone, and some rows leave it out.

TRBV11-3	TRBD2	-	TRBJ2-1	CASSQGSGGPRYNEQFF	TGTGCCAGCAGCCAAGGGTCGGGGGGGCCGCGGTACAATGAGCAGTTCTTC
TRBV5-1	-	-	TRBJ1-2	CASSLGVNYGYTF	TGCGCCAGCAGCTTGGGAGTCAACTATGGCTACACCTTC
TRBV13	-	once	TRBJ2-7	CASSPPGLYEQYF	TGTGCCAGCAGTCCGCCGGGACTCTACGAGCAGTACTTC
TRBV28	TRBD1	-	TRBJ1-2	CASSLDRDRFNYGYTF	TGTGCCAGCAGTTTGGACAGGGATAGATTTAACTATGGCTACACCTTC
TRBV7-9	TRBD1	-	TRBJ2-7	CASRSGTGISNEQYF	TGTGCCAGCAGGTCCGGGACAGGGATCTCCAACGAGCAGTACTTC
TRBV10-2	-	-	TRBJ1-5	CASQDWDQPQHF	TGCGCCAGCCAGGATTGGGATCAGCCCCAGCATTTT
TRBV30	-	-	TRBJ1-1	CAWSPTGISEAFF	TGTGCCTGGAGTCCCACAGGGATCTCTGAAGCTTTCTTT
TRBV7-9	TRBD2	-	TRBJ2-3	CASRSGGSTDTQYF	TGTGCCAGCAGGAGCGGGGGATCCACAGATACGCAGTATTTT
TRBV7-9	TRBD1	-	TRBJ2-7	CASSSGTGVYEQYF	TGTGCCAGCAGTTCCGGGACAGGGGTTTACGAGCAGTACTTC
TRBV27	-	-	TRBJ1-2	CASSYDRGGGNYGYTF	TGTGCCAGCAGTTACGACAGAGGGGGGGGTAACTATGGCTACACCTTC
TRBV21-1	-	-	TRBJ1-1	CASSPRDRGGTEAFF	TGTGCCAGCAGCCCCCGGGACAGGGGAGGCACTGAAGCTTTCTTT
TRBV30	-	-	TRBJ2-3	CAWRETNTDTQYF	TGTGCCTGGAGGGAGACTAACACAGATACGCAGTATTTT
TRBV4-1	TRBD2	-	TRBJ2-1	CASSQFSGGIRFF	TGCGCCAGCAGCCAATTTAGCGGGGGAATCCGGTTCTTC
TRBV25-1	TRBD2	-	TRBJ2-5	CASSDSSYSGGAVETQYF	TGTGCCAGCAGTGATAGTTCCTATAGCGGGGGGGCCGTAGAGACCCAGTACTTC